This record covers a single T cell receptor beta chain. Its antigen is not identified. The data derive from a study of OX40 agonist ivuxolimab in advanced cancers. On the study more broadly: Three partial responders included one hepatocellular carcinoma patient and two cutaneous melanoma patients. Study-level results: Certain nonresponding patients likewise had low normalized T-cell clonal expansion. Among T cells, CD8+ cells averaged more expanded clones than CD4+ cells. Antigens targeted by the expanded peripheral T cells were not determined.

Using immunoSEQ multiplex PCR, the repertoire was profiled, and TCRdb retains in-frame clones only, with some absent. This sample carries more than 80,000 clones, around 94% of them seen once, and the ten largest clones take roughly 2.8%. Germline loops: CDR1 MNHEY, CDR2 SMNVEV (reference sequence). The CDR3 spans 11 residues. With 10 bases removed from V and 1 base from J, the gap between germline ends came to 4 bases. The source was CD4+ or CD8+ T cells sorted from blood, collected in a trial of the OX40 agonist ivuxolimab. The TCR comes from an adult with an advanced solid tumor such as melanoma, head and neck, liver or kidney cancer. The chain employs TRBV27 and TRBJ2-2; D is undetermined. The DNA of the CDR3 is TGTGCCACCTGGAACACCGGGGAGCTGTTTTTT. Translated: CATWNTGELFF.